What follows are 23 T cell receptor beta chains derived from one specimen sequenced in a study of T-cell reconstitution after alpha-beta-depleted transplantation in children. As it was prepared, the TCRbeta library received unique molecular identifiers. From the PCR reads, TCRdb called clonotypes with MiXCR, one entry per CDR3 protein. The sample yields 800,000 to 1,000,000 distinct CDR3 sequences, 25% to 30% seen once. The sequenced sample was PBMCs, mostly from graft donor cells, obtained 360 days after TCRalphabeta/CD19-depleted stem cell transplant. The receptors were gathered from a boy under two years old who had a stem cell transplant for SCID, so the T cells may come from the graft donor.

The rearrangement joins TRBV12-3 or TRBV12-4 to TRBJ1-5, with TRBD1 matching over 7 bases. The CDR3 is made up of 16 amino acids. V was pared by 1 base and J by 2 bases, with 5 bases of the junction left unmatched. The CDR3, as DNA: TGTGCCAGCAGTTTAGGGATAGGACAGGGCAATCAGCCCCAGCATTTT. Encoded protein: CASSLGIGQGNQPQHF.

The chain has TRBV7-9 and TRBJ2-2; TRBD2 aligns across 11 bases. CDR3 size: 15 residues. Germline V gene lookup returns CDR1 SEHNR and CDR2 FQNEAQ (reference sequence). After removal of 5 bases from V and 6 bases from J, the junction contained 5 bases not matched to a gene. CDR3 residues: CASSPLAGGSGELFF. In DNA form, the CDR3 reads TGTGCCAGCAGCCCCTTAGCGGGGGGGTCCGGGGAGCTGTTTTTT. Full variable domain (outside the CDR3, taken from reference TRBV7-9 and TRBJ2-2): DTGVSQNPRHKITKRGQNVTFRCDPISEHNRLYWYRQTLGQGPEFLTYFQNEAQLEKSRLLSDRFSAERPKGSFSTLEIQRTEQGDSAMYLCASSPLAGGSGELFFGEGSRLTVL.

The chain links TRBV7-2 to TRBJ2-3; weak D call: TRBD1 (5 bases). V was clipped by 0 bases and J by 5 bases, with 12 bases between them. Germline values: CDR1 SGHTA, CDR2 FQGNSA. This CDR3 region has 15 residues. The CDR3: CASSLASWGGDTQYF. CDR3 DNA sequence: TGTGCCAGCAGCTTAGCGAGTTGGGGCGGAGATACGCAGTATTTT. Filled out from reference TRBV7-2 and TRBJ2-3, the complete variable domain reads GAGVSQSPSNKVTEKGKDVELRCDPISGHTALYWYRQSLGQGLEFLIYFQGNSAPDKSGLPSDRFSAERTGGSVSTLTIQRTQQEDSAVYLCASSLASWGGDTQYFGPGTRLTVL.

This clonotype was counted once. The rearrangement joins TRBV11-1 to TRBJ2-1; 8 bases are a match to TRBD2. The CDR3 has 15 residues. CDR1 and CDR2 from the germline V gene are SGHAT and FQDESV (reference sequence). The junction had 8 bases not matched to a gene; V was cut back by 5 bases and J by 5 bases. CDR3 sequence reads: CASSVSGGGNNEQFF. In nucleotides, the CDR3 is TGTGCCAGCAGCGTAAGCGGGGGTGGCAACAATGAGCAGTTCTTC.

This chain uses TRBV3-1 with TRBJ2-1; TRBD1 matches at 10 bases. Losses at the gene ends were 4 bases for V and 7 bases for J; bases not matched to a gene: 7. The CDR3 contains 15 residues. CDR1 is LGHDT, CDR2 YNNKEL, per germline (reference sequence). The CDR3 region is CASSLRDRGWNEQFF. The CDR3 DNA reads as TGTGCCAGCAGCCTCCGGGACAGGGGCTGGAATGAGCAGTTCTTC.

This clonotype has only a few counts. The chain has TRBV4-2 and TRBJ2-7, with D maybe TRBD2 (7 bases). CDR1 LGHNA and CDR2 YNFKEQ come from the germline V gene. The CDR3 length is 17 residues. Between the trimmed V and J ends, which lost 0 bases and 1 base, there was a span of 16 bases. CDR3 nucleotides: TGTGCCAGCAGCCAAGAGGGGGGGCTAGCCGTTTCCTACGAGCAGTACTTC. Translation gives CASSQEGGLAVSYEQYF.

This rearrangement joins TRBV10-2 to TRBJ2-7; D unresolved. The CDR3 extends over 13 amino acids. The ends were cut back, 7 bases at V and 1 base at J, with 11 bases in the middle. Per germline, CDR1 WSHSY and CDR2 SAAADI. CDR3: CASTHTESYEQYF. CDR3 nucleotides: TGCGCCAGCACCCACACCGAATCCTACGAGCAGTACTTC.

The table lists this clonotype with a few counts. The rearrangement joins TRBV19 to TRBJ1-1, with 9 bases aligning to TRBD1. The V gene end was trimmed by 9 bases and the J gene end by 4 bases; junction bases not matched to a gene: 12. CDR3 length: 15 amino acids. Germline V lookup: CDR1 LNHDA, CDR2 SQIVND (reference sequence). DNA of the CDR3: TGTGCCAGCAGCCCGGGACAGGGCTTGGTCACTGAAGCTTTCTTT. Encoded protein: CASSPGQGLVTEAFF.

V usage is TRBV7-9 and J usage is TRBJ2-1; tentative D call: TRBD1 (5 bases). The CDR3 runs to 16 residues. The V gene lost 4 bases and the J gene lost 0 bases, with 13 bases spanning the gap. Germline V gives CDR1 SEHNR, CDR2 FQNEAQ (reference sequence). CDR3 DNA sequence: TGTGCCAGCAGCTACGCCCAGGGCCTCTCCTACAATGAGCAGTTCTTC. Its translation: CASSYAQGLSYNEQFF.

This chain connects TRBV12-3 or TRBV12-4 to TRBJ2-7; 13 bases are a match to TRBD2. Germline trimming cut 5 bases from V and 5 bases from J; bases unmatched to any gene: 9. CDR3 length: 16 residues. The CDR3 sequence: CASSPRLAGGYDEQYF. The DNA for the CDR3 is TGTGCCAGCAGTCCCAGACTAGCGGGGGGCTACGACGAGCAGTACTTC.

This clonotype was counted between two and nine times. As DNA, the CDR3 is TGTGCCAGCGGGGAGGGGGGGCTAGGCCAAGAGACCCAGTACTTC. Its protein product is CASGEGGLGQETQYF. The gene calls are TRBV12-3 or TRBV12-4 and TRBJ2-5; D possibly corresponds to TRBD2 (7 bases). V shed 8 bases and J shed 1 base, with 17 bases lying between them. The CDR3 spans 15 residues.

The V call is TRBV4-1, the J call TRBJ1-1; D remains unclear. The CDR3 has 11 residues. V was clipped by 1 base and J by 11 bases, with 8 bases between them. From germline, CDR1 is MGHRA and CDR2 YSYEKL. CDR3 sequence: CASSQGPLAFF. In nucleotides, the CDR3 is TGCGCCAGCAGCCAAGGACCGCTGGCTTTCTTT.

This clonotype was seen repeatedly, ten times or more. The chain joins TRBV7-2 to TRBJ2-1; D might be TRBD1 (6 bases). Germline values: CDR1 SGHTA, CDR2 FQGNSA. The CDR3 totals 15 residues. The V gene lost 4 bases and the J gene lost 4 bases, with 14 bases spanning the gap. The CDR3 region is CASSSNRARYNEQFF. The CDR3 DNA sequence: TGTGCCAGCAGCTCCAACAGGGCACGGTACAATGAGCAGTTCTTC.

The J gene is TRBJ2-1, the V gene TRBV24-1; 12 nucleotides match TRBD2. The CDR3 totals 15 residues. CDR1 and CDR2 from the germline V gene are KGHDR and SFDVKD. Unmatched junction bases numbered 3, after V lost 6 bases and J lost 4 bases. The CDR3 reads CATSRTSGKYNEQFF. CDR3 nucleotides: TGTGCCACCAGTAGGACTAGCGGGAAATACAATGAGCAGTTCTTC.

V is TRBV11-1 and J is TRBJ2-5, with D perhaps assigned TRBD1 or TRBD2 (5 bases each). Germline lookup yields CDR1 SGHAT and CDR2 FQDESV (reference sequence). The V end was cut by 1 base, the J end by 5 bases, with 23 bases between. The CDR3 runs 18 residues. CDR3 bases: TGTGCCAGCAGCTTAGGACCCGTCCGGGACCTGAAGGGGGAGACCCAGTACTTC. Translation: CASSLGPVRDLKGETQYF.

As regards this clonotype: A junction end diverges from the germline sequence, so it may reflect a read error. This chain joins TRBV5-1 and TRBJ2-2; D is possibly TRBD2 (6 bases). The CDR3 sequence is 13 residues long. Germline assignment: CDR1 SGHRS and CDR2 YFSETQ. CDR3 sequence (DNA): TGTGCCAGCAGCTTGGAGGGCCCCGGGGAGCTGTTTTTT. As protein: CASSLEGPGELFF. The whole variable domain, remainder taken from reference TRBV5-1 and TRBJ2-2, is KAGVTQTPRYLIKTRGQQVTLSCSPISGHRSVSWYQQTPGQGLQFLFEYFSETQRNKGNFPGRFSGRQFSNSRSEMNVSTLELGDSALYLCASSLEGPGELFFGEGSRLTVL.

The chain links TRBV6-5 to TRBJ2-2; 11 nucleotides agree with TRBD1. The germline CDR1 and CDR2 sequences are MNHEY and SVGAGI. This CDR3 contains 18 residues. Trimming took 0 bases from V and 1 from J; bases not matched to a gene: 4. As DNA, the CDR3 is TGTGCCAGCAGTTACTCGATGGGACAGGGGGAGAACACCGGGGAGCTGTTTTTT. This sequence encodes CASSYSMGQGENTGELFF.

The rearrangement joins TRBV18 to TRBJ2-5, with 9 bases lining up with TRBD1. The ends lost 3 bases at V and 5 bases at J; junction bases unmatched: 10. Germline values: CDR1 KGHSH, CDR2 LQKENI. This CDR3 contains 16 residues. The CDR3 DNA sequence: TGTGCCAGCTCACCCCAACCGGGACAGGGATTTGAGACCCAGTACTTC. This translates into CASSPQPGQGFETQYF.

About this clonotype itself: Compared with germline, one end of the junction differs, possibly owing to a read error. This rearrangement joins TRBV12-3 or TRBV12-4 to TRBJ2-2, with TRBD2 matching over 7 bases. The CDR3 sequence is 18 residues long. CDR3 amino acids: CACSFYLWEGRNTGELFF. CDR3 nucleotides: TGTGCCTGCAGTTTCTACCTTTGGGAGGGCCGGAACACCGGGGAGCTGTTTTTT.

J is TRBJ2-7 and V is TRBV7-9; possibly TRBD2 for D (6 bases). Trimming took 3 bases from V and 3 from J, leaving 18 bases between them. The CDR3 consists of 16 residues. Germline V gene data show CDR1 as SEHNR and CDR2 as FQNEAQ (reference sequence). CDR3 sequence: CASSFFTGEVVYEQYF. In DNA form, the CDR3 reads TGTGCCAGCAGCTTTTTTACGGGGGAGGTAGTCTACGAGCAGTACTTC.

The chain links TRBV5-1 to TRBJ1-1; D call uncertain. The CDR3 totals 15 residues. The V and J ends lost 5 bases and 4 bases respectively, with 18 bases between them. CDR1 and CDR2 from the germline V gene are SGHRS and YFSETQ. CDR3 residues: CASSQTRGGFTEAFF. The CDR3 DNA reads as TGCGCCAGCAGTCAAACGCGCGGCGGGTTCACTGAAGCTTTCTTT.

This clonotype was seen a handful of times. CDR3 nucleotide sequence: TGCGCCAGCAGCTGGACAGGGGACATGAACACTGAAGCTTTCTTT. It is translated as CASSWTGDMNTEAFF. The J gene is TRBJ1-1, the V gene TRBV5-1, with 9 bases lining up with TRBD1. The germline V gene has CDR1 SGHRS and CDR2 YFSETQ. The CDR3 spans 15 residues. Losses at the gene ends were 3 bases for V and 0 bases for J; bases not matched to a gene: 3. The entire variable domain, with the rest obtained from reference TRBV5-1 and TRBJ1-1, is as follows: KAGVTQTPRYLIKTRGQQVTLSCSPISGHRSVSWYQQTPGQGLQFLFEYFSETQRNKGNFPGRFSGRQFSNSRSEMNVSTLELGDSALYLCASSWTGDMNTEAFFGQGTRLTVV.

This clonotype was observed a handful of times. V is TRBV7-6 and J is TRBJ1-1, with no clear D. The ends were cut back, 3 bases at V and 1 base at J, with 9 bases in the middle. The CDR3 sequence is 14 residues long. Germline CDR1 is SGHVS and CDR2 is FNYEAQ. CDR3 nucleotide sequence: TGTGCCAGCAGCTTGCTCGACCGGAACACTGAAGCTTTCTTT. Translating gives CASSLLDRNTEAFF.